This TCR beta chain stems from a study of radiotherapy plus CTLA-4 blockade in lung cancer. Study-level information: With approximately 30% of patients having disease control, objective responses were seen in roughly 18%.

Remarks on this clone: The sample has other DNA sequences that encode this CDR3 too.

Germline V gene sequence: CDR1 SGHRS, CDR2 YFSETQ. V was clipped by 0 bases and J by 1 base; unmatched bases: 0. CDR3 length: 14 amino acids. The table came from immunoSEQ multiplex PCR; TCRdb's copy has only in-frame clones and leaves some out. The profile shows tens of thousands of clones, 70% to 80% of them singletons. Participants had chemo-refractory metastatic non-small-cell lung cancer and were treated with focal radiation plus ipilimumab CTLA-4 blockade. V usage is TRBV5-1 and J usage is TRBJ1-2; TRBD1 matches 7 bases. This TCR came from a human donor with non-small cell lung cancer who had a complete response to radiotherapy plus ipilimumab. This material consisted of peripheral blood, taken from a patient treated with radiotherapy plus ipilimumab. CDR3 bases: TGCGCCAGCAGCTTGGGGGACAGTAACTATGGCTACACCTTC. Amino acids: CASSLGDSNYGYTF.